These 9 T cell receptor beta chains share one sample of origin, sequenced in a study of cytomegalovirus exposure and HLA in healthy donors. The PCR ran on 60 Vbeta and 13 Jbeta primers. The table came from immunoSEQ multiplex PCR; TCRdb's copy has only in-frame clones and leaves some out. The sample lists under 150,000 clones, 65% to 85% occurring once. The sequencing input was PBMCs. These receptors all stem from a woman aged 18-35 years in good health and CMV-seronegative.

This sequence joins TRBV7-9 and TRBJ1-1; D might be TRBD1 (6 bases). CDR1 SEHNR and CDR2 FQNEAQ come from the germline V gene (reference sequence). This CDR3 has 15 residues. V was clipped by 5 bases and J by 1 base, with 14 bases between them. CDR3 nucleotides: TGTGCCAGCAGCCCTCGGGACAATTGGAACACTGAAGCTTTCTTT. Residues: CASSPRDNWNTEAFF.

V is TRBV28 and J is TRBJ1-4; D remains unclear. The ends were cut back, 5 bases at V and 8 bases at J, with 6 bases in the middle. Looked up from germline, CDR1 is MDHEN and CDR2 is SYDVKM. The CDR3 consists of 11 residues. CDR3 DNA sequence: TGTGCCAGCAGTGGAGGCGAAAAACTGTTTTTT. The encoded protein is CASSGGEKLFF.

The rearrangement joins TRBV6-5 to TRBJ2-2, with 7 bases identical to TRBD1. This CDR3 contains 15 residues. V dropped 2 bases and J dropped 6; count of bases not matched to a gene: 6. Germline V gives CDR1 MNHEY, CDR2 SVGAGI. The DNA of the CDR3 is TGTGCCAGCAGTTACGCCCGACAGGGCCCCGGGGAGCTGTTTTTT. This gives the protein CASSYARQGPGELFF.

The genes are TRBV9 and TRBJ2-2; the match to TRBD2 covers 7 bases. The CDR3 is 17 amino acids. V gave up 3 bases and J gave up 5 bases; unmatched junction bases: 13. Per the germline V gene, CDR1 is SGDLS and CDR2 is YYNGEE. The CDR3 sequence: CASSGRTRGFGTGELFF. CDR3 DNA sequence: TGTGCCAGCAGCGGCCGGACTAGAGGGTTCGGGACCGGGGAGCTGTTTTTT.

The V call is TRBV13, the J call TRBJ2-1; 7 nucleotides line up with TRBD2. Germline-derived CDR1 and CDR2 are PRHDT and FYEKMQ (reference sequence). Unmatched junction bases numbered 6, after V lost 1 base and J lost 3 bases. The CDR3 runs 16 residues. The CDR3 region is CASSLEGTTRYNEQFF. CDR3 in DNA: TGTGCCAGCAGCTTAGAGGGGACTACTCGCTACAATGAGCAGTTCTTC.

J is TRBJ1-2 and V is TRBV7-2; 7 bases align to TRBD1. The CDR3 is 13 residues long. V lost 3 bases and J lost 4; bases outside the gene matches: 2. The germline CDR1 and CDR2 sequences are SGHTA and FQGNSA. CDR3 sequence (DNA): TGTGCCAGCAGCTTCGACAGGGTCTATGGCTACACCTTC. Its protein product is CASSFDRVYGYTF.

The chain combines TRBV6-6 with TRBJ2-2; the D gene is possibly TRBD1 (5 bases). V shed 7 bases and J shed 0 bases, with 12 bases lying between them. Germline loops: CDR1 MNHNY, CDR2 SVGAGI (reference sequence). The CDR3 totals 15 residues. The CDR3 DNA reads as TGTGCCAGCACCCCCACCAGGGCGAACACCGGGGAGCTGTTTTTT. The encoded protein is CASTPTRANTGELFF.

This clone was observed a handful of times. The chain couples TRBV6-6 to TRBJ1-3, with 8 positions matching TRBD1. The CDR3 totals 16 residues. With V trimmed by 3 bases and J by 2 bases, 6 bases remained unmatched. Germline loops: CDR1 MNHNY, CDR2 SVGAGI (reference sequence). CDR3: CASSYDQDRAGNTIYF. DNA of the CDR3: TGTGCCAGCAGTTATGACCAGGACAGGGCTGGAAACACCATATATTTT.

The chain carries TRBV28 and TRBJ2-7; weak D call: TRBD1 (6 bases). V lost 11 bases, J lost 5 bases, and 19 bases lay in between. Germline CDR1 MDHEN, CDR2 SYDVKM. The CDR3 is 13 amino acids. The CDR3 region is CACRYRVYDEQYF. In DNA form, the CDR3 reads TGTGCCTGTCGTTACAGGGTCTACGACGAGCAGTACTTC.